This paragraph covers one T cell receptor (beta chain) sequence. These data belong to a study of blood T cell repertoires in COVID-19. Overall study context: Specimens from acute and convalescent COVID-19 originated in the United States, Italy and Spain. Sample material is recorded as cDNA or gDNA derived from T cells, B-cell-depleted T cells, or PBMCs.

The CDR3 totals 18 residues. The germline V and J ends were trimmed by 0 bases and 0 bases, with 15 bases remaining between them. Germline V gene lookup returns CDR1 SGHNT and CDR2 YYREEE (reference sequence). Per the authors' pipeline: For nucleated cells, counts were estimated from reference gene primer amplification. Profiling relied on immunoSEQ multiplex PCR, and the TCRdb table lists in-frame clones only, not all of them. The V and J calls and clone size are taken from that table; D and trimming were inferred from the DNA. The sample carries roughly 55,000 clones, roughly four fifths recorded once.

This TCR was sampled from a woman aged 55-70 years with acute or convalescent COVID-19. This chain uses TRBV5-4 with TRBJ1-4, with D unclear. The sample taken for sequencing was peripheral blood. Written as DNA, the CDR3 is TGTGCCAGCAGCTTGGTCACGAGGACTGGGGCAACTAATGAAAAACTGTTTTTT. This codes for CASSLVTRTGATNEKLFF.